This T cell receptor beta chain was retrieved from a study of Graves' ophthalmopathy and Graves' hyperthyroidism. This clonotype occurred many times. Its matching antigen is unknown. RNA transcripts served as template for amplifying TCR beta CDR3 sequences. Following a first-round RT-PCR that used HTBI primers, a second-round multiplex PCR was carried out. One entry per CDR3 protein, called by TCRdb with MiXCR from the multiplex PCR reads. The sample includes about 220,000 distinct CDR3 sequences, roughly a fifth seen only once; the top ten take approximately 40%. V was cut by 3 bases and J by 2 bases, with 13 bases left in between. Germline values: CDR1 MNHEY, CDR2 SMNVEV (reference sequence). The CDR3 runs to 15 residues. Whole-study results and caveats: The model reached roughly 71% sensitivity and about 72% specificity for predicting ophthalmopathy progression.

Sequencing was carried out using peripheral blood. This sequence was found in a woman aged 50 to 60 with Graves' ophthalmopathy. The chain has TRBV27 and TRBJ1-1; D gene unclear. The CDR3 DNA sequence: TGTGCCAGCAGTTTCCGCTTCGTGAGAAACACTGAAGCTTTCTTT. This encodes CASSFRFVRNTEAFF.